This TCR beta chain was captured by sequencing in a study of beta chain features in type 1 diabetes. Study-level points and caveats: In all four CD4+ subsets, TCRB CDR3 length was significantly, moderately reduced in type 1 diabetes.

For this clone: Its antigen is not identified.

The whole isolated RNA underwent reverse transcription, so sequencing captured expressed TCRB transcripts. The assay was immunoSEQ multiplex PCR, and TCRdb's table has in-frame clones only and misses some. Of about 150,000 clones in the sample, 10% were seen once. The ends were cut back, 3 bases at V and 0 bases at J, with 8 bases in the middle. The germline V gene has CDR1 SGHNT and CDR2 YYREEE (reference sequence). This CDR3 contains 14 residues. The TCR originated in a man aged 25-40 years with type 1 diabetes. Sample: central memory CD4+ T cells from blood. The chain links TRBV5-4 to TRBJ2-3; weak D call: TRBD2 (6 bases). The CDR3 spells CASSSGTSTDTQYF. The CDR3 DNA sequence: TGTGCCAGCAGCTCGGGGACTAGCACAGATACGCAGTATTTT. Filled out from reference TRBV5-4 and TRBJ2-3, the complete variable domain reads ETGVTQSPTHLIKTRGQQVTLRCSSQSGHNTVSWYQQALGQGPQFIFQYYREEENGRGNFPPRFSGLQFPNYSSELNVNALELDDSALYLCASSSGTSTDTQYFGPGTRLTVL.